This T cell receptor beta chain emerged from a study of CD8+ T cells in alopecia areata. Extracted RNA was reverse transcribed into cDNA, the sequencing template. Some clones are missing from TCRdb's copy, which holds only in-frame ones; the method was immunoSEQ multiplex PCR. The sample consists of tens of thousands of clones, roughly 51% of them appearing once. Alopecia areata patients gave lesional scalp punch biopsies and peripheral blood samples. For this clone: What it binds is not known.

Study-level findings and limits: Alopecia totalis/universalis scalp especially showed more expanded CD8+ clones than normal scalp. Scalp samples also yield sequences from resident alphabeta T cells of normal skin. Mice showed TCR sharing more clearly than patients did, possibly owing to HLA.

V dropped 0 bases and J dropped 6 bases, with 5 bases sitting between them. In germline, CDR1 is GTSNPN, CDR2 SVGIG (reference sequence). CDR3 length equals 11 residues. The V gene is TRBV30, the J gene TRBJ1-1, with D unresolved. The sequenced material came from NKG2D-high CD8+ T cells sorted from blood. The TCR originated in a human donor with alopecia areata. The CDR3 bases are TGTGCCTGGAGTGTGGCCCCTGAAGCTTTCTTT. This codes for CAWSVAPEAFF. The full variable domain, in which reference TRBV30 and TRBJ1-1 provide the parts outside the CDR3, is SQTIHQWPATLVQPVGSPLSLECTVEGTSNPNLYWYRQAAGRGLQLLFYSVGIGQISSEVPQNLSASRPQDRQFILSSKKLLLSDSGFYLCAWSVAPEAFFGQGTRLTVV.